This TCR beta chain was recorded in a study of blood T cell repertoires in COVID-19. In the original workflow: Counts of nucleated cells, estimated from reference gene primer amplification, were obtained. Method: immunoSEQ multiplex PCR; TCRdb's copy keeps in-frame clones and lacks some. That table furnishes V, J and clone size, whereas the DNA furnished D and trimming. The sample shows 250,000 to 350,000 clones, approximately 88% of them seen only once. Trimming pared 5 bases from V and 3 bases from J, leaving 13 bases between. The CDR3 is 14 amino acids. CDR1 is LNHDA and CDR2 is SQIVND in the germline V gene (reference sequence).

Sequencing input: peripheral blood. This TCR was sampled from a man younger than 30 who had recovered from COVID-19. The chain joins TRBV19 to TRBJ1-1; D is perhaps TRBD1 (5 bases). CDR3 bases: TGTGCCAGTAGTCTCCAGGGAGGGGACACTGAAGCTTTCTTT. Translation gives CASSLQGGDTEAFF.